Each of the 18 T cell receptor beta chains below was sequenced from the same sample in a study of cytomegalovirus exposure and HLA in healthy donors. Assay: immunoSEQ multiplex PCR; the TCRdb copy retains only in-frame clones and omits some. The repertoire has 140,000 or so clones, around 89% of them found once; the top ten carry roughly 6.5%. The sequenced sample was PBMCs. The origin of the receptors is a woman aged 25 to 45 in good health and CMV-seropositive.

The table lists this clone with a few counts. The V gene is TRBV7-6, the J gene TRBJ2-2, with D possibly being TRBD1 (5 bases). CDR1 is SGHVS and CDR2 is FNYEAQ in the germline V gene. The CDR3 totals 14 residues. Trimming cost V 5 bases and J 5 bases, with 12 bases left between them. The CDR3 sequence: CASSANPGTGELFF. The CDR3 region has the DNA TGTGCCAGCAGCGCAAACCCAGGGACCGGGGAGCTGTTTTTT.

The chain uses TRBV27 and TRBJ2-1; 12 nucleotides line up with TRBD1. CDR1 is MNHEY, CDR2 SMNVEV, per germline (reference sequence). J lost 8 bases, V lost 4 bases, and 6 bases had no gene match. The CDR3 runs to 15 residues. CDR3 residues: CASSSTGTGGYEQFF. The DNA of the CDR3 is TGTGCCAGCAGTTCAACCGGGACAGGGGGCTATGAGCAGTTCTTC.

This chain joins TRBV18 and TRBJ1-1; D uncertain. The ends were cut back, 6 bases at V and 1 base at J, with 9 bases in the middle. CDR3 length: 13 amino acids. Germline V gene sequence: CDR1 KGHSH, CDR2 LQKENI. DNA for the CDR3: TGTGCCAGCTCCTCGCCGGGGAACACTGAAGCTTTCTTT. It encodes CASSSPGNTEAFF. The variable domain in full, with the rest retrieved from reference TRBV18 and TRBJ1-1, is NAGVMQNPRHLVRRRGQEARLRCSPMKGHSHVYWYRQLPEEGLKFMVYLQKENIIDESGMPKERFSAEFPKEGPSILRIQQVVRGDSAAYFCASSSPGNTEAFFGQGTRLTVV.

This sequence joins TRBV28 and TRBJ2-1; TRBD2 matches 7 bases. This CDR3 comprises 14 residues. Germline CDR1 and CDR2: MDHEN and SYDVKM. The ends lost 7 bases at V and 2 bases at J; junction bases unmatched: 5. CDR3 amino acids: CASIGREPYNEQFF. The CDR3 region has the DNA TGTGCCAGCATCGGGCGGGAGCCCTACAATGAGCAGTTCTTC.

The J gene is TRBJ2-1, the V gene TRBV7-8; 7 nucleotides line up with TRBD2. Germline V lookup: CDR1 SGHVS, CDR2 FQNEAQ. V shed 0 bases, J shed 7 bases, and the junction held 6 bases outside the gene matches. This CDR3 is built from 15 residues. The CDR3 here is CASSLATGGLNEQFF. The CDR3 DNA reads as TGTGCCAGCAGCTTAGCGACGGGAGGTCTGAATGAGCAGTTCTTC.

The chain couples TRBV19 to TRBJ2-7, with TRBD1 matching 7 bases. Germline values: CDR1 LNHDA, CDR2 SQIVND (reference sequence). The CDR3 consists of 15 residues. Losses at the gene ends were 5 bases for V and 5 bases for J; bases not matched to a gene: 12. The CDR3 sequence: CASSGTTGTFHEQYF. CDR3 in DNA: TGTGCCAGTAGTGGAACGACAGGGACCTTCCACGAGCAGTACTTC.

The genes are TRBV6-1 and TRBJ1-5, with D hard to call. With 1 base removed from V and 7 bases from J, the gap between germline ends came to 14 bases. Looked up from germline, CDR1 is MNHNS and CDR2 is SASEGT. The CDR3 is made up of 15 amino acids. The CDR3 region has the DNA TGTGCCAGCAGTGAAGTAACGCACCTGGCCCAGCCCCAGCATTTT. This codes for CASSEVTHLAQPQHF.

The chain is built from TRBV9 and TRBJ2-3; a possible D gene is TRBD1 (6 bases). The CDR3 runs 17 residues. Looked up from germline, CDR1 is SGDLS and CDR2 is YYNGEE. The V and J ends lost 4 bases and 3 bases respectively, with 21 bases between them. In DNA form, the CDR3 reads TGTGCCAGCAGCTATTCCGCAGGGGTTTTAAGGACAGATACGCAGTATTTT. Translating gives CASSYSAGVLRTDTQYF.

This chain links TRBV5-1 with TRBJ2-7; D possibly corresponds to TRBD1 (6 bases). CDR3 size: 14 residues. Germline V gene sequence: CDR1 SGHRS, CDR2 YFSETQ. Trimming removed 4 bases from V and 3 bases from J, with 14 bases in between. The CDR3 bases are TGCGCCAGCAGCCCGACAGGTAATAACTACGAGCAGTACTTC. Its translation: CASSPTGNNYEQYF.

This chain links TRBV18 with TRBJ2-7, with D tentatively TRBD1 (5 bases). Between the trimmed V and J ends, which lost 3 bases and 0 bases, there was a span of 18 bases. CDR1 is KGHSH, CDR2 LQKENI, per germline. CDR3 size: 17 residues. The DNA of the CDR3 is TGTGCCAGCTCACCCAATCCAGGGCGCCCTAGCTCCTACGAGCAGTACTTC. Its translation: CASSPNPGRPSSYEQYF.

The chain recombines TRBV14 with TRBJ1-3; D is uncertain. CDR1 is SGHDN, CDR2 FVKESK, per germline. This CDR3 is built from 14 residues. V lost 1 base and J 0 bases, leaving 4 bases between the germline ends. CDR3 residues: CASSQARSGNTIYF. The CDR3 nucleotides are TGTGCCAGCAGCCAAGCCCGCTCTGGAAACACCATATATTTT.

The V and J genes are TRBV27 and TRBJ1-1, with TRBD1 as a possible D gene (6 bases). The CDR3 sequence is 17 residues long. V lost 0 bases, J lost 0 bases, and 14 bases lay in between. Per germline, CDR1 MNHEY and CDR2 SMNVEV (reference sequence). In DNA form, the CDR3 reads TGTGCCAGCAGTTTATCGAAAGGGGGGGCTCTGAACACTGAAGCTTTCTTT. This codes for CASSLSKGGALNTEAFF.

This chain uses TRBV2 with TRBJ2-5; 9 bases fit TRBD2. This CDR3 contains 16 residues. V lost 2 bases, J lost 5 bases, and 9 bases stayed unmatched. Per the germline V gene, CDR1 is SNHLY and CDR2 is FYNNEI. The CDR3 sequence: CASSESGLAGTETQYF. CDR3 in DNA: TGTGCCAGCAGTGAAAGCGGGCTAGCGGGGACCGAGACCCAGTACTTC.

The V gene is TRBV11-2, the J gene TRBJ1-2; D gene unclear. The CDR3 runs to 13 residues. Germline lookup yields CDR1 SGHAT and CDR2 FQNNGV. V lost 1 base to trimming and J lost 8 bases, with 11 bases between them. The CDR3, as DNA: TGTGCCAGCAGCTTAGGCAAGAGGGAGGGCTACACCTTC. Translation gives CASSLGKREGYTF.

V and J are TRBV10-2 and TRBJ2-7; 7 bases match TRBD2. CDR1 and CDR2 from the germline V gene are WSHSY and SAAADI. The length of the CDR3 is 15 residues. The V gene end was trimmed by 7 bases and the J gene end by 0 bases; junction bases not matched to a gene: 9. CDR3 residues: CASIKELARSYEQYF. The DNA of the CDR3 is TGCGCCAGCATAAAAGAACTAGCGCGCTCCTACGAGCAGTACTTC.

This chain connects TRBV7-9 to TRBJ2-7; D is ambiguous. The V end was cut by 0 bases, the J end by 0 bases, with 6 bases between. This CDR3 is built from 14 residues. CDR1 is SEHNR, CDR2 FQNEAQ, per germline (reference sequence). The CDR3 sequence: CASSLAISSYEQYF. The CDR3 coding sequence is TGTGCCAGCAGCTTAGCGATTAGCTCCTACGAGCAGTACTTC.

This clone was seen once. The genes are TRBV4-1 and TRBJ2-3; a possible D gene is TRBD1 (6 bases). V lost 1 base, J lost 10 bases, and 9 bases lay in between. From germline, CDR1 is MGHRA and CDR2 YSYEKL. CDR3 length: 12 residues. CDR3 nucleotides: TGCGCCAGCAGCCAAGGGGGGCTATCGCAGTATTTT. Residues: CASSQGGLSQYF.

V and J are TRBV2 and TRBJ1-5, with D perhaps matching TRBD1 (5 bases). The V gene's germline CDR1 is SNHLY and CDR2 FYNNEI. CDR3 length: 15 residues. V lost 4 bases to trimming and J lost 8 bases, with 18 bases between them. The CDR3 region is CASSGQGSLVEPQHF. For the CDR3, the DNA is TGTGCCAGCAGTGGCCAGGGATCGTTGGTTGAGCCCCAGCATTTT.